Listed here are 5 T cell receptor beta chains from one sample, sequenced in a study of blood T cell repertoires in COVID-19. Method: immunoSEQ multiplex PCR; TCRdb's copy keeps in-frame clones and lacks some. The repertoire has about 150,000 clones, around four fifths of them found once; the top ten carry roughly 19%. Sequenced input: peripheral blood. The receptors here all came from an older woman who had recovered from COVID-19.

This clone came up once. The chain uses TRBV24-1 and TRBJ2-1; the match to TRBD2 covers 8 bases. This CDR3 has 16 residues. Trimming cost V 5 bases and J 2 bases; bases outside gene matches: 7. Looked up from germline, CDR1 is KGHDR and CDR2 is SFDVKD. This CDR3 is CATSARSSGTYNEQFF. The CDR3 DNA follows: TGTGCCACCAGTGCCCGGAGTAGCGGGACCTACAATGAGCAGTTCTTC.

The CDR3 here is CASSPPSGQGNYGYTF. In nucleotides, the CDR3 is TGTGCCAGCTCACCTCCCTCGGGACAGGGCAACTATGGCTACACCTTC. The chain uses TRBV18 and TRBJ1-2; 9 nucleotides match TRBD1. V shed 3 bases and J 2 bases; nucleotides not matched to a gene: 7. Germline CDR1 and CDR2: KGHSH and LQKENI. There are 16 residues in the CDR3.

In its sample, this clone was seen once. The chain links TRBV5-1 to TRBJ1-1; TRBD1 aligns across 10 bases. V was clipped by 3 bases and J by 7 bases; unmatched bases: 6. The germline V gene has CDR1 SGHRS and CDR2 YFSETQ. The CDR3 is 14 amino acids. Written as DNA, the CDR3 is TGCGCCAGCAGCTCCCCGGGACAGGGGTATGAAGCTTTCTTT. Its translation: CASSSPGQGYEAFF.

In its sample, this clone was seen once. The chain combines TRBV29-1 with TRBJ2-5, with a tentative D call TRBD2 (5 bases). Germline V gene data show CDR1 as SQVTM and CDR2 as ANQGSEA. The ends were cut back, 6 bases at V and 5 bases at J, with 19 bases in the middle. The CDR3 totals 14 residues. The CDR3 nucleotides read TGCAGCGTCCAGGACTGGAGCAAGTGGGAGACCCAGTACTTC. It specifies CSVQDWSKWETQYF.

The rearrangement joins TRBV12-3 or TRBV12-4 to TRBJ1-2; TRBD1 is a possible D gene (5 bases). Between the trimmed V and J ends, which lost 5 bases and 4 bases, there was a span of 11 bases. The CDR3 covers 13 residues. CDR3 loop: CASSPGDFYGYTF. As DNA, the CDR3 is TGTGCCAGCAGTCCGGGGGATTTCTATGGCTACACCTTC.